The 27 T cell receptor beta chains below all came from one sample that was sequenced in a study of T cells in women clearing cervical HPV infection. Assay used: immunoSEQ multiplex PCR; TCRdb lists only in-frame clones, some missing. The sample yields fewer than 50,000 clones, of which the top ten take up about 1.2%. Sequencing was performed on blood buffy coat. These receptors all come from a woman between 18 and 70 years old with a cervical HPV16 infection that either progressed to CIN3+ or cleared (not recorded which).

A note on this clone: Read data end 3 residues before the CDR3 end; the end is taken from the germline J gene. This rearrangement joins TRBV19 to TRBJ2-7; maybe TRBD1 (5 bases). CDR3 length equals 13 residues. Trimming took 4 bases from V and 6 from J, leaving 13 bases between them. Looked up from germline, CDR1 is LNHDA and CDR2 is SQIVND (reference sequence). CDR3 residues: CASSSQGVGEQYF. Partial CDR3 DNA: TGTGCCAGTAGTAGCCAAGGGGTTGGCGAG.

Turning to this clone: The sequenced fragment ends 3 residues before the CDR3 boundary, so the rest is inferred from the germline J gene. The chain has TRBV6-2 or TRBV6-3 and TRBJ1-1; D is unclear. The germline CDR1 and CDR2 sequences are MNHEY and SVGEGT. This CDR3 region has 12 residues. The sequenced part of the CDR3 DNA is TGTGCCAGCAGTTACCCTTCCTCCCCA. It translates to CASSYPSSP. The entire CDR3 protein reads CASSYPSSPAFF.

Of note for this clone: With the read ending 3 residues before the CDR3 end, the germline J gene is used to fill in that end. The chain combines TRBV20-1 with TRBJ2-3; 7 positions agree with TRBD1. Germline assignment: CDR1 DFQATT and CDR2 SNEGSKA (reference sequence). Trimming took 3 bases from V and 3 from J; bases not matched to a gene: 15. CDR3 length: 17 amino acids. The DNA read from the CDR3 is TGCAGTGCTAGTGAGGGGGCGCTCGGGTCGGGGACAGATACG. Translation: CSASEGALGSGTDT. In full, the CDR3 reads CSASEGALGSGTDTQYF.

As concerns this clone: The read falls 3 residues short of the CDR3 end, and the missing part is taken from the germline J gene. The chain combines TRBV7-9 with TRBJ1-2, with 8 bases matching TRBD1. V gave up 3 bases and J gave up 2 bases; unmatched junction bases: 2. The CDR3 has 14 amino acids. Germline CDR1 reads SEHNR; CDR2 reads FQNEAQ (reference sequence). The sequenced CDR3 bases are TGTGCCAGCAGCTTTCGGACAGGGAACTATGGC. This translates into CASSFRTGNYG. The entire CDR3 is CASSFRTGNYGYTF. Full variable domain (missing parts from reference TRBV7-9 and TRBJ1-2): DTGVSQNPRHKITKRGQNVTFRCDPISEHNRLYWYRQTLGQGPEFLTYFQNEAQLEKSRLLSDRFSAERPKGSFSTLEIQRTEQGDSAMYLCASSFRTGNYGYTFGSGTRLTVV.

As to this clone: With the read ending 3 residues before the CDR3 end, the germline J gene is used to fill in that end. The chain is built from TRBV6-2 or TRBV6-3 and TRBJ1-6; D gene ambiguous. The CDR3 is 11 amino acids. Germline CDR1 MNHEY, CDR2 SVGEGT. V was clipped by 5 bases and J by 7 bases, with 3 bases between them. CDR3 DNA (partial): TGTGCCAGCAGTAGGAATTCACCC. This encodes CASSRNSP. The whole CDR3 is CASSRNSPLHF.

About this clone: The read terminates 3 residues ahead of where the CDR3 ends, so the germline J gene completes it. The chain employs TRBV27 and TRBJ1-4; D is ambiguous. Trimming removed 5 bases from V and 3 bases from J, with 13 bases in between. There are 15 residues in the CDR3. CDR1 is MNHEY, CDR2 SMNVEV, per germline (reference sequence). CDR3: CASSPHAQANEKLFF. The sequenced CDR3 bases are TGTGCCAGCAGTCCGCATGCTCAGGCTAATGAAAAA.

Details on this clone: Read sequence stops 3 residues before the CDR3 end, and the germline J gene provides the missing end. This chain connects TRBV7-9 to TRBJ1-6; 7 bases are shared with TRBD1. The CDR3 spans 15 residues. J gave up 4 bases and V 4 bases, and 4 bases lay outside the gene matches. Per the germline V gene, CDR1 is SEHNR and CDR2 is FQNEAQ (reference sequence). The CDR3 protein is CASSSGTEYNSPLHF. CDR3 DNA, as far as it was read: TGTGCCAGCAGCTCCGGGACAGAGTATAATTCACCC.

The covered CDR3 bases are TGCAGTGCAAAGAAGAGGGGATTCGGCACTGAA. Protein sequence: CSAKKRGFGTE. In full, the CDR3 reads CSAKKRGFGTEAFF. The chain joins TRBV20-1 to TRBJ1-1, with D perhaps matching TRBD1 (5 bases). The CDR3 extends 3 residues past the end of the read, so its final part is completed from the germline J gene. The CDR3 contains 14 residues. The V gene lost 6 bases and the J gene lost 4 bases, with 18 bases spanning the gap. The germline V gene encodes CDR1 DFQATT and CDR2 SNEGSKA (reference sequence).

Turning to this clone: The CDR3 goes on 3 residues after the read ends, and that part is filled in from the germline J gene. The chain joins TRBV11-2 to TRBJ2-7, with 8 bases lining up with TRBD1. J was trimmed by 5 bases and V by 0 bases; bases with no gene match: 6. Germline V gene data show CDR1 as SGHAT and CDR2 as FQNNGV. CDR3 length equals 15 residues. Incomplete CDR3 DNA: TGTGCCAGCAGCTTAGATTACCAGGGGGCCCACGAG. It encodes CASSLDYQGAHE. The CDR3, in full, reads CASSLDYQGAHEQYF.

Of note for this clone: The read comes to an end 3 residues before the CDR3 does, leaving the germline J gene to fill in the end. The V call is TRBV5-6, the J call TRBJ1-1, with D perhaps TRBD1 (5 bases). Trimming took off 1 base at V and 4 bases at J, with 14 bases between the two ends. Germline CDR1 reads SGHDT; CDR2 reads YYEEEE. CDR3 length equals 15 residues. The CDR3 here is CASSLTGARGTEAFF. CDR3 DNA, as far as it was read: TGTGCCAGCAGCTTGACCGGGGCGCGGGGCACTGAA.

Comments on this clone: The read falls 3 residues short of the CDR3 end, and the missing part is taken from the germline J gene. J is TRBJ2-1 and V is TRBV13, with TRBD2 matching over 8 bases. Germline CDR1 and CDR2: PRHDT and FYEKMQ (reference sequence). The CDR3 length is 15 residues. V shed 6 bases and J 8 bases; nucleotides not matched to a gene: 12. CDR3 loop: CASRRLGRGKDEQFF. The CDR3 bases that were read are TGTGCCAGCAGACGCCTCGGGAGGGGCAAGGATGAG.

A word on this clone: The read ends 3 residues before the CDR3 terminus; that terminus is restored from the germline J gene. The chain has TRBV5-1 and TRBJ1-5, with 10 bases identical to TRBD1. From germline, CDR1 is SGHRS and CDR2 YFSETQ. J was trimmed by 2 bases and V by 4 bases; bases with no gene match: 9. The CDR3 sequence is 17 residues long. The CDR3 DNA, read in part, is TGCGCCAGCAGCCAAGGGACAGGGGAGATTGGCAATCAGCCC. Protein product: CASSQGTGEIGNQP. The CDR3 in full is CASSQGTGEIGNQPQHF.

As to this clone: From the germline J gene comes the end of the CDR3, since the read stops 3 residues before it. Other DNA sequences in this specimen translate into the identical CDR3. The V and J genes are TRBV14 and TRBJ2-1; 7 bases map to TRBD1. Germline CDR1 is SGHDN and CDR2 is FVKESK. This CDR3 spans 15 amino acids. The V and J ends lost 5 bases and 6 bases, in that order; junction bases with no gene match: 10. The sequenced part of the CDR3 DNA is TGTGCCAGCAGCACACTCGGGACAGCCATCAATGAG. The encoded protein is CASSTLGTAINE. The CDR3 as a whole reads CASSTLGTAINEQFF.

Worth noting for this clone: The read gets to within 3 residues of the CDR3 end, and the germline J gene fills in the rest. The V and J genes are TRBV5-5 and TRBJ2-3; TRBD1 is a possible D gene (5 bases). Germline V gene lookup returns CDR1 SGHKS and CDR2 YYEKEE (reference sequence). The CDR3 is made up of 15 amino acids. The ends were cut back, 1 base at V and 6 bases at J, with 15 bases in the middle. The part of the CDR3 DNA that was read is TGTGCCAGCAGCTTGTTAATCGTATCAGGGGATACG. This translates into CASSLLIVSGDT. The whole CDR3 protein is CASSLLIVSGDTQYF.

Of note for this clone: Sequencing ends 3 residues short of the CDR3 end; the germline J gene provides the rest. V is TRBV10-1 and J is TRBJ2-7; D is possibly TRBD2 (5 bases). CDR1 WNHNN and CDR2 SYGVQD come from the germline V gene (reference sequence). The CDR3 is 15 residues long. V was shortened by 4 bases and J by 0 bases, with 13 bases between the two germline ends. CDR3 bases read: TGCGCCAGCAGTGGATGGACGGGGAGCTCCTACGAG. It is translated as CASSGWTGSSYE. The whole CDR3 sequence is CASSGWTGSSYEQYF.

In the case of this clone: With the read ending 3 residues before the CDR3 end, the germline J gene is used to fill in that end. The chain has TRBV29-1 and TRBJ2-5, with D uncertain. Germline CDR1 and CDR2: SQVTM and ANQGSEA. V was pared by 7 bases and J by 5 bases, with 14 bases between. There are 12 residues in the CDR3. The CDR3 DNA, read in part, is TGCAGCGACCGTTACAGCCGGGAGACC. As protein: CSDRYSRET. The entire CDR3 sequence reads CSDRYSRETQYF.

Notes on this clone: The read falls 3 residues short of the CDR3 end, and the missing part is taken from the germline J gene. V is TRBV7-3 and J is TRBJ1-1, with D possibly being TRBD1 (5 bases). V was shortened by 4 bases and J by 0 bases, with 9 bases between the two germline ends. CDR3 length: 14 amino acids. Germline CDR1 is SGHTA and CDR2 is FQGTGA. CDR3 sequence: CASSSQGMNTEAFF. Incomplete CDR3 DNA: TGTGCCAGCAGCTCGCAGGGTATGAACACTGAA.

About this clone itself: The sequenced fragment ends 3 residues before the CDR3 boundary, so the rest is inferred from the germline J gene. This chain joins TRBV19 and TRBJ1-5; no clear D. The CDR3 covers 15 residues. CDR1 is LNHDA and CDR2 is SQIVND in the germline V gene (reference sequence). V was trimmed by 3 bases and J by 2 bases, leaving 11 bases between them. The sequenced part of the CDR3 DNA is TGTGCCAGTAGTATTATGTCAGGAGGCAATCAGCCC. It encodes CASSIMSGGNQP. The CDR3, in full, reads CASSIMSGGNQPQHF. The whole variable domain, remainder taken from reference TRBV19 and TRBJ1-5, is DGGITQSPKYLFRKEGQNVTLSCEQNLNHDAMYWYRQDPGQGLRLIYYSQIVNDFQKGDIAEGYSVSREKKESFPLTVTSAQKNPTAFYLCASSIMSGGNQPQHFGDGTRLSIL.

As concerns this clone: The read ends 3 residues early relative to the CDR3; the germline J gene fills the gap. The chain links TRBV6-1 to TRBJ2-7; possibly TRBD2 for D (5 bases). This CDR3 contains 15 residues. The germline V gene has CDR1 MNHNS and CDR2 SASEGT. Trimming removed 2 bases at V and 3 bases at J, with 14 bases between. The CDR3 is CASSESWGDYYEQYF. The DNA read from the CDR3 is TGTGCCAGCAGTGAATCCTGGGGAGACTACTACGAG.

By frequency, this clone is medium-sized. The read terminates 3 residues before the CDR3 end, so the remaining end is supplied by the germline J gene. The genes are TRBV11-2 and TRBJ2-3; 8 nucleotides agree with TRBD2. Looked up from germline, CDR1 is SGHAT and CDR2 is FQNNGV. This CDR3 spans 13 amino acids. The sequenced CDR3 bases are TGTGCCAGCAGCTTGGAATCTAGCGGGCCG. Amino acid sequence: CASSLESSGP. The full CDR3 protein reads CASSLESSGPQYF.

For this clone: The read ends 3 residues shy of where the CDR3 ends; the end is completed using the germline J gene. The V gene is TRBV19, the J gene TRBJ2-4; maybe TRBD2 (6 bases). CDR3 size: 14 residues. The germline CDR1 and CDR2 sequences are LNHDA and SQIVND (reference sequence). The CDR3 DNA, read in part, is TGTGCCAGTACAGTGGCAGGATGGTTGGGGGGT. It is translated as CASTVAGWLGG. The whole CDR3 protein is CASTVAGWLGGQYF.

As to this clone: Read coverage stops 3 residues before the CDR3 terminus; the germline J gene supplies the remainder. The rearrangement links TRBV20-1 to TRBJ1-1; 7 bases agree with TRBD1. J lost 5 bases, V lost 6 bases, and 12 bases had no gene match. The CDR3 contains 14 residues. Germline-derived CDR1 and CDR2 are DFQATT and SNEGSKA (reference sequence). The CDR3 bases that were read are TGCAGTGCGGGGGGTGGGACAGCGAAGACTGAA. Translated: CSAGGGTAKTE. The entire CDR3 protein is CSAGGGTAKTEAFF.

The covered CDR3 bases are TGTGCCAGCAGCCAGAGTAACGAG. Its protein is CASSQSNE. The CDR3 in its entirety is CASSQSNEQYF. The chain recombines TRBV6-2 or TRBV6-3 with TRBJ2-7; no reliable D call. The CDR3 end is not reached by the read, which stops 3 residues before it; the germline J gene fills it in. CDR1 and CDR2 (germline): MNHEY, SVGEGT. Trimming took off 6 bases at V and 5 bases at J, with 8 bases between the two ends. The CDR3 loop spans 11 amino acids.

Points on this clone: The sequenced fragment ends 3 residues before the CDR3 boundary, so the rest is inferred from the germline J gene. The chain links TRBV6-2 or TRBV6-3 to TRBJ2-5; 9 bases are shared with TRBD2. The V segment lost 9 bases and the J segment 4 bases; nucleotides outside the gene matches: 9. The CDR3 has 14 residues. CDR1 MNHEY and CDR2 SVGEGT come from the germline V gene. This chain's CDR3 is CASLAGWGRETQYF. CDR3 bases read: TGTGCCAGTCTAGCGGGATGGGGTCGAGAGACC.

Note on this clone: Read sequence stops 3 residues before the CDR3 end, and the germline J gene provides the missing end. The chain carries TRBV6-1 and TRBJ2-3; unclear D gene. This CDR3 comprises 13 residues. V was shortened by 2 bases and J by 5 bases, with 8 bases between the two germline ends. Germline V gene lookup returns CDR1 MNHNS and CDR2 SASEGT. The CDR3 region is CASSERPRDTQYF. The part of the CDR3 DNA that was read is TGTGCCAGCAGTGAACGTCCTAGAGATACG.

With regard to this clone: The missing CDR3 end, 3 residues past where the read stops, is filled in from the germline J gene. This chain uses TRBV11-1 with TRBJ2-5, with 10 nucleotides matching TRBD2. With 5 bases clipped from V and 7 bases from J, the junction kept 10 bases outside the gene matches. The CDR3 runs to 15 residues. The germline CDR1 and CDR2 sequences are SGHAT and FQDESV (reference sequence). The CDR3 protein is CASSTLAGPTGTQYF. The sequenced part of the CDR3 DNA is TGTGCCAGCAGCACACTAGCGGGGCCTACAGGGACC. Based on the CDR3 plus reference TRBV11-1 and TRBJ2-5, the full variable domain is EAEVAQSPRYKITEKSQAVAFWCDPISGHATLYWYRQILGQGPELLVQFQDESVVDDSQLPKDRFSAERLKGVDSTLKIQPAELGDSAMYLCASSTLAGPTGTQYFGPGTRLLVL.

This chain's CDR3 is CASNVGGAKNIQYF. CDR3 bases read: TGTGCCAGTAATGTCGGGGGAGCCAAAAACATT. V usage is TRBV19 and J usage is TRBJ2-4, with D tentatively TRBD2 (6 bases). The observed sequence ends 3 residues before the CDR3 terminus, with the missing tail filled in from the germline J gene. Per germline, CDR1 LNHDA and CDR2 SQIVND (reference sequence). Trimming pared 7 bases from V and 0 bases from J, leaving 10 bases between. The CDR3 runs 14 residues.